A selection of T cell receptor beta chains follows, all from one sample in a study of T cell repertoires in cytomegalovirus infection. MiXCR, applied by TCRdb to the reads, yields one record per CDR3 protein. In the table there are around 530,000 distinct CDR3 sequences, 26% of which are singletons. The sequencing sample was made of PBMCs. The receptor set was obtained from a human donor in good health (CMV status not recorded). Some clones in this sample may be carry-over from other donors' samples. The CDR3 runs from the conserved cysteine through the conserved F or W. A D gene is named only where the DNA matches it firmly. The listing skips clone size in some rows; elsewhere it reads once, few, many or a size class.

TRBJ2-7 TRBD2 . TRBV27 TGTGCCAGCAAACTAGCGGGAGGATACGAGCAGTACTTC CASKLAGGYEQYF
TRBJ1-4 . few TRBV7-9 TGTGCCAGCAGCTTATTTTCGAGAAATAATGAAAAACTGTTTTTT CASSLFSRNNEKLFF
TRBJ2-3 . . TRBV4-1 TGCGCCAGCAGCCAAGCTCCGTCGGATTCAGATACGCAGTATTTT CASSQAPSDSDTQYF
TRBJ1-3 . once TRBV6-6 TGTGCCAGCAGTTTTCCGGGTTCAGGAAACACCATATATTTT CASSFPGSGNTIYF
TRBJ1-3 . . TRBV6-5 TGTGCCAGCAGTTACGGGGGTCGCTCTGGAAACACCATATATTTT CASSYGGRSGNTIYF
TRBJ2-7 TRBD1 many TRBV28 TGTGCCAGCGGGAATACAGGGGGAGGATACGAGCAGTACTTC CASGNTGGGYEQYF
TRBJ2-7 TRBD2 few TRBV7-9 TGTGCCAGCAGCTTAGTTCCTAGCGGCTCCTACGAGCAGTACTTC CASSLVPSGSYEQYF
TRBJ1-2 . . TRBV5-4 TGTGCCAGCAGCTTGGATAACTTTGGCTACACCTTC CASSLDNFGYTF
TRBJ1-2 . . TRBV2 TGTGCCAGCAGCAAAAGTCGGACAGAGCCGGCTGGCTACACCTTC CASSKSRTEPAGYTF
TRBJ1-4 . . TRBV4-1 TGCGCCAGCAGCCAAGATCCTCCAGCAACTAATGAAAAACTGTTTTTT CASSQDPPATNEKLFF
TRBJ2-3 . few TRBV7-3 TGTGCCAGCAGCCAAAACCCGACAGGCACAGATACGCAGTATTTT CASSQNPTGTDTQYF
TRBJ2-1 TRBD2 few TRBV7-3 TGTGCCAGCAGCCGACAAGGACTAGCGGGAGGCAATGAGCAGTTCTTC CASSRQGLAGGNEQFF
TRBJ1-1 TRBD1 . TRBV28 TGTGCCAGCAGACTCCTGGACAGGGGGCCTGAAGCTTTCTTT CASRLLDRGPEAFF
TRBJ1-4 TRBD1 few TRBV4-3 TGCGCCAGCAGCCTACTCCAGGGGGCGCGAGTAGGGGAAAAACTGTTTTTT CASSLLQGARVGEKLFF
TRBJ2-1 . few TRBV20-1 TGCAGTGCTGCCTCGCCCCGTGTCTGGAATGAGCAGTTCTTC CSAASPRVWNEQFF
TRBJ2-2 TRBD1 few TRBV5-4 TGTGCCAGCAGTCGGGGACAGACCGCGAACACCGGGGAGCTGTTTTTT CASSRGQTANTGELFF
TRBJ2-2 . . TRBV9 TGTGCCAGCAGTCCCGAGGACACCGGGGAGCTGTTTTTT CASSPEDTGELFF
TRBJ1-1 TRBD1 few TRBV12-3/TRBV12-4 TGTGCCAGCAGCAGACAGGGGTCTAACACTGAAGCTTTCTTT CASSRQGSNTEAFF
TRBJ1-2 . many TRBV12-3/TRBV12-4 TGTGCCAGCAGGCCATACAGGGAGGCCTATGGCTACACCTTC CASRPYREAYGYTF
TRBJ1-1 . few TRBV25-1 TGTGCCAGCAGTGAACAAGGAGGGGGCACTGAAGCTTTCTTT CASSEQGGGTEAFF
TRBJ1-1 . few TRBV27 TGTGCCAGCAGTTTATCAAAACAGGGTGGCACTGAAGCTTTCTTT CASSLSKQGGTEAFF
TRBJ1-5 . few TRBV5-5 TGTGCCAGCAGCTTGGGTGCCAGGGGCGACAGCAATCAGCCCCAGCATTTT CASSLGARGDSNQPQHF
TRBJ1-1 TRBD1 few TRBV6-5 TGTGCCAGCAGTTACTTGGGACAGGGGGCGAAGGAAGCTTTCTTT CASSYLGQGAKEAFF